This T cell receptor beta chain originates from a study of T cell responses to AZD1222 COVID-19 vaccine (dated by TCRdb to the early 2020s). Background for the entire study: A total of under 250 trial participants underwent TCR sequencing, of whom nearly 210 had received two doses of AZD1222 and about 26 had received two doses of the MenACWY control vaccine. Enrollment into the trials was organized by age into subgroups of 18-55, 56-69 and 70-plus years, and those subgroups contained around 150, 28 and 57 TCR-sequenced participants, respectively. Summary of the overall study and its limitations: After two AZD1222 doses, both the breadth and the depth of spike-specific TCRs were significantly higher than at day 0 and than in MenACWY recipients. The 56-69-year group was small, and its depth increase did not reach significance, likely because of low power. Participants were mostly white British, with more females than males. The authors suggested clonal diversity may have been underestimated. Reportedly, almost half of the unique spike-specific TCRs recognized epitopes lying outside the regions that are mutated in the B.1.351 and B.1.1.7 variants. Conclusions about previously exposed vaccinees are limited because only a handful of AZD1222 recipients were SARS-CoV-2 seropositive at baseline. Because no day 14 peak-response samples were available, repertoires were characterized only after the peak T cell response. Vaccine-associated CD4 TCRs spanned the whole spike protein, with dominant responses in regions 160-218 and 743-854.

As to this clone: Its specific antigen is unknown. The input lacks base qualities; no much larger clone sits a single base away.

The CDR3 regions of human TCRbeta chains were analyzed by immunosequencing. On the study's bioinformatics: TCRs in the repertoires were matched against a reference library of SARS-CoV-2-specific TCRs that had been generated with the MIRA antigen-specificity platform. Breadth was defined as the fraction of unique TCRs that were SARS-CoV-2-associated. Depth was defined as the fraction of total T cells that were SARS-CoV-2-associated. Using the MIRA data, each spike-specific TCR was mapped to the spike region that the TCR reacts to and placed in a CD4 or CD8 class. Log10-transformed breadth and depth values were compared by one-way ANOVA with Sidak's multiple comparisons tests. Drawn from immuneACCESS, this table holds only the in-frame rearrangements with V and J called that TCRdb kept. Clones are partly lost; checked studies trace under half to an unresolved V gene and leave the rest unexplained. V and J calls plus clone size are reproduced from that table; the DNA served to infer D and trimming. In this sample the table shows tens of thousands of clones, about four fifths of which occur a single time. Roughly 6% of the sample lies in the top ten.

The germline V gene (reference sequence) yields LGHDT for CDR1 and YNNKEL for CDR2. V and J lose 1 base and 10 bases, and a span of 8 bases separates them. The CDR3 has 12 amino acids, counting the end cysteine and phenylalanine. Of all the DNA, just the CDR3 is kept, 36 bases in frame from base 1. The time point label for this specimen denotes: about 28 days (+/-7) after the second vaccine dose. AZD1222 recipients whose second dose came at about 4 weeks and those whose second dose came at about 12 weeks were combined into one group, since spike-specific TCR depth and breadth did not differ between the two schedules. The vaccinee samples were drawn from two UK trials, COV001 and COV002, one of which was a single-blind randomized controlled phase 2/3 trial testing AZD1222 (ChAdOx1 nCoV-19) in healthy adults. For TCRbeta chain sequencing, PBMC samples were collected from trial participants at day 0 and at day 28 after the second dose.

The chain joins TRBV3-1 (or the pseudogene TRBV3-2) to TRBJ2-4, with a tentative D call of TRBD1 or TRBD2, each matching 5 bases. The source is an adult who received the AZD1222 COVID-19 vaccine. The source was peripheral blood, collected 28 days after the second AZD1222 dose. CDR3 loop: CASSQGDRIQYF. The nucleotide sequence reads TGTGCCAGCAGCCAAGGGGACCGGATTCAGTACTTC.